A single sample is the source of the 25 T cell receptor beta chains below, sequenced in a study of blood T cell repertoires in COVID-19. Libraries were prepared by immunoSEQ multiplex PCR; TCRdb keeps only in-frame clonotypes and omits some of them. In the table there are about 190,000 clones, roughly 89% of which are singletons. The sequencing sample was made of peripheral blood. These receptors were taken from a man aged 45 to 65 with acute or convalescent COVID-19.

The rearrangement links TRBV4-3 to TRBJ1-1; no clear D. This CDR3 has 14 amino acids. Between the trimmed V and J ends, which lost 0 bases and 0 bases, there was a span of 5 bases. Germline loops: CDR1 LGHNA, CDR2 YSLEER. The CDR3 DNA is TGCGCCAGCAGCCAAGATCTTGTGAACACTGAAGCTTTCTTT. Translating gives CASSQDLVNTEAFF.

The chain has TRBV13 and TRBJ1-2, with D maybe TRBD1 (5 bases). Germline V lookup: CDR1 PRHDT, CDR2 FYEKMQ (reference sequence). The V end was cut by 4 bases, the J end by 8 bases, with 11 bases between. The CDR3 is made up of 12 amino acids. The CDR3 reads CASSWRGLGYTF. In nucleotides, the CDR3 is TGTGCCAGCAGCTGGCGGGGGTTAGGCTACACCTTC.

This chain connects TRBV7-9 to TRBJ2-2; no clear D gene. V was cut by 5 bases and J by 5 bases, with 6 bases left in between. Germline V gene sequence: CDR1 SEHNR, CDR2 FQNEAQ (reference sequence). The CDR3 is 12 amino acids. The CDR3 reads CASSLSTGELFF. CDR3 DNA sequence: TGTGCCAGCAGCCTAAGTACCGGGGAGCTGTTTTTT.

The V and J genes are TRBV5-1 and TRBJ2-1, with 12 bases matching TRBD2. The CDR3 is 14 residues long. V dropped 4 bases and J dropped 9; count of bases not matched to a gene: 5. The germline CDR1 and CDR2 sequences are SGHRS and YFSETQ. Here the CDR3 reads CASSMTSGSFEQFF. The CDR3 nucleotides read TGCGCCAGCAGCATGACTAGCGGGAGTTTTGAGCAGTTCTTC.

The chain is built from TRBV3-1 (or the pseudogene TRBV3-2) and TRBJ1-1; 12 positions agree with TRBD1. The trim removed 5 bases at V and 3 bases at J, leaving 4 bases unmatched. CDR1 is LGHDT and CDR2 is YNNKEL in the germline V gene (reference sequence). The CDR3 is made up of 15 amino acids. CDR3 coding DNA: TGTGCCAGCAGCTGGGGGACAGGGGGCCACACTGAAGCTTTCTTT. Protein product: CASSWGTGGHTEAFF.

As to this clone: The same CDR3 can be traced to other DNA sequences in this sample. This chain joins TRBV10-3 and TRBJ1-1, with TRBD1 matching 10 bases. Looked up from germline, CDR1 is ENHRY and CDR2 is SYGVKD. This CDR3 region has 13 residues. Unmatched junction bases numbered 5, after V lost 8 bases and J lost 5 bases. CDR3 loop: CAIRGTGVTEAFF. CDR3 DNA: TGTGCCATCCGCGGGACAGGGGTGACTGAAGCTTTCTTT.

The V call is TRBV7-2, the J call TRBJ1-5, with 8 positions matching TRBD1. The CDR3 spans 14 residues. The V gene's germline CDR1 is SGHTA and CDR2 FQGNSA. Losses at the gene ends were 5 bases for V and 5 bases for J; bases not matched to a gene: 5. The CDR3 here is CASSPGQGYQPQHF. The CDR3 DNA reads TGTGCCAGCAGCCCAGGACAGGGATATCAGCCCCAGCATTTT.

This sequence joins TRBV5-1 and TRBJ2-7, with 7 bases identical to TRBD1. The ends lost 1 base at V and 2 bases at J; junction bases unmatched: 3. The CDR3 loop spans 14 amino acids. From germline, CDR1 is SGHRS and CDR2 YFSETQ. In nucleotides, the CDR3 is TGCGCCAGCAGCTTGACGGGACAGACCTACGAGCAGTACTTC. This codes for CASSLTGQTYEQYF.

This chain joins TRBV7-3 and TRBJ1-3; 9 nucleotides align to TRBD1. This CDR3 contains 13 residues. The ends lost 5 bases at V and 8 bases at J; junction bases unmatched: 4. Germline CDR1 is SGHTA and CDR2 is FQGTGA. CDR3 protein: CASSMGQGYTIYF. CDR3 DNA: TGTGCCAGCAGCATGGGACAGGGATACACCATATATTTT.

The chain joins TRBV19 to TRBJ2-5, with D perhaps TRBD1 (6 bases). This CDR3 has 14 residues. From germline, CDR1 is LNHDA and CDR2 SQIVND (reference sequence). V dropped 7 bases and J dropped 4 bases, with 16 bases sitting between them. The CDR3, as DNA: TGTGCCAGTACCACCACAGGGAGCAGAGAGACCCAGTACTTC. It encodes CASTTTGSRETQYF. Using reference TRBV19 and TRBJ2-5 for the parts outside the CDR3, the full variable domain is DGGITQSPKYLFRKEGQNVTLSCEQNLNHDAMYWYRQDPGQGLRLIYYSQIVNDFQKGDIAEGYSVSREKKESFPLTVTSAQKNPTAFYLCASTTTGSRETQYFGPGTRLLVL.

The chain carries TRBV12-5 and TRBJ2-5; D ambiguous. The germline V and J ends were trimmed by 1 base and 4 bases, with 4 bases remaining between them. Germline loops: CDR1 LGHNT, CDR2 FRNRAP. The CDR3 is 12 residues long. The CDR3 protein is CASGLERETQYF. The CDR3, as DNA: TGTGCTAGTGGTTTGGAGAGAGAGACCCAGTACTTC.

The V and J genes are TRBV7-3 and TRBJ2-3, with TRBD2 matching 12 bases. This CDR3 region has 16 residues. Trimming at V came to 5 bases and at J to 0 bases, leaving 3 bases not matched to a gene. Germline V CDR1 and CDR2: SGHTA, FQGTGA. CDR3 amino acids: CASSRGTSGSTDTQYF. The CDR3 DNA reads as TGTGCCAGCAGCCGGGGGACTAGCGGGAGCACAGATACGCAGTATTTT.

The chain uses TRBV28 and TRBJ1-1; 11 bases match TRBD1. V was clipped by 2 bases and J by 5 bases; unmatched bases: 1. Germline V gives CDR1 MDHEN, CDR2 SYDVKM. There are 14 residues in the CDR3. CDR3 residues: CASSLGTGGTEAFF. CDR3 nucleotides: TGTGCCAGCAGTTTAGGGACAGGGGGTACTGAAGCTTTCTTT.

In the case of this clone: The identical CDR3 is also encoded by other nucleotide sequences in the sample. The chain recombines TRBV30 with TRBJ1-2; D is unresolved. Trimming stripped 0 bases from V and 2 bases from J, with 4 bases between. Germline V CDR1 and CDR2: GTSNPN, SVGIG (reference sequence). The length of the CDR3 is 12 residues. The CDR3, as DNA: TGTGCCTGGAGTGTCCAGAACTATGGCTACACCTTC. The encoded protein is CAWSVQNYGYTF.

The chain's CDR3 is CASSSQGSGEKLFF. The DNA of the CDR3 is TGTGCCAGCAGTTCCCAGGGAAGTGGGGAAAAACTGTTTTTT. The V call is TRBV2, the J call TRBJ1-4; D perhaps matches TRBD1 (5 bases). In germline, CDR1 is SNHLY, CDR2 FYNNEI. Between the trimmed V and J ends, which lost 5 bases and 8 bases, there was a span of 15 bases. This CDR3 has 14 amino acids.

The chain links TRBV11-2 to TRBJ2-7; TRBD2 matches 7 bases. CDR3 size: 16 residues. Losses at the gene ends were 4 bases for V and 4 bases for J; bases not matched to a gene: 13. Germline V lookup: CDR1 SGHAT, CDR2 FQNNGV. CDR3 in amino acids: CASSSLEASGLYEQYF. CDR3 coding DNA: TGTGCCAGCAGCTCTCTGGAGGCTAGCGGCCTGTACGAGCAGTACTTC.

This clone was seen a single time. The CDR3 here is CASSESQGGEQFF. The CDR3 DNA is TGCGCCAGCAGTGAGTCTCAGGGGGGTGAGCAGTTCTTC. The rearrangement links TRBV10-2 to TRBJ2-1; TRBD1 is a possible D gene (7 bases). Deletions cut 0 bases from V and 9 bases from J, with 9 bases between. Germline lookup yields CDR1 WSHSY and CDR2 SAAADI. This CDR3 comprises 13 residues.

This clone was detected only a few times. The V gene is TRBV3-1 (or the pseudogene TRBV3-2), the J gene TRBJ1-4; weak D call: TRBD1 (5 bases). Germline V CDR1 and CDR2: LGHDT, YNNKEL (reference sequence). This CDR3 is 12 amino acids long. With 10 bases removed from V and 8 bases from J, the gap between germline ends came to 14 bases. The CDR3 DNA reads as TGTGCCACAGCCAGGGCTGGCGAAAAACTGTTTTTT. Protein sequence: CATARAGEKLFF.

This clone has just one count. The chain couples TRBV27 to TRBJ2-1, with 8 bases matching TRBD2. The CDR3 totals 16 residues. Per germline, CDR1 MNHEY and CDR2 SMNVEV (reference sequence). V was pared by 2 bases and J by 0 bases, with 3 bases of the junction left unmatched. Here the CDR3 DNA reads TGTGCCAGCAGTTTAACGGGACTAGGCTCCTACAATGAGCAGTTCTTC. Amino acids: CASSLTGLGSYNEQFF.

This clone came up once. The chain carries TRBV6-6 and TRBJ2-5; 10 positions match TRBD2. From germline, CDR1 is MNHNY and CDR2 SVGAGI (reference sequence). There are 16 residues in the CDR3. J lost 5 bases, V lost 5 bases, and 11 bases had no gene match. DNA for the CDR3: TGTGCCAGCAGTAGTCAAGGGGGTAGCGGGAGGGAGACCCAGTACTTC. The encoded protein is CASSSQGGSGRETQYF.

The chain links TRBV6-2 or TRBV6-3 to TRBJ1-3, with TRBD1 as a possible D gene (5 bases). CDR3 length: 14 amino acids. Germline V CDR1 and CDR2: MNHEY, SVGEGT. V lost 5 bases and J lost 0, with 8 bases in between. CDR3 amino acids: CASSPDSSGNTIYF. DNA of the CDR3: TGTGCCAGCAGTCCCGACAGCTCTGGAAACACCATATATTTT.

V and J are TRBV10-3 and TRBJ2-2; 8 positions agree with TRBD1. Germline V gives CDR1 ENHRY, CDR2 SYGVKD. CDR3 size: 14 residues. With V trimmed by 7 bases and J by 6 bases, 7 bases remained unmatched. CDR3 residues: CAITDRETAGELFF. The CDR3 bases are TGTGCCATCACGGACAGGGAGACCGCCGGGGAGCTGTTTTTT.

This clone was observed a single time. This chain joins TRBV24-1 and TRBJ1-2; TRBD1 is a possible D gene (6 bases). Germline V gene sequence: CDR1 KGHDR, CDR2 SFDVKD. Trimming took 3 bases from V and 2 from J, leaving 9 bases between them. The CDR3 has 14 amino acids. The CDR3 here is CATSDTGQNYGYTF. CDR3 DNA: TGTGCCACCAGTGATACCGGACAGAACTATGGCTACACCTTC.

In this sample, this clone turned up once. Here the CDR3 DNA reads TGCGCCAGCAGCTTGGGAGGGACTAGCGCGAATGAGCAGTTCTTC. Its protein product is CASSLGGTSANEQFF. This chain uses TRBV5-1 with TRBJ2-1, with 10 bases lining up with TRBD2. This CDR3 region has 15 residues. Trimming removed 0 bases from V and 7 bases from J; junction bases left unmatched: 4. The V gene's germline CDR1 is SGHRS and CDR2 YFSETQ. Together with reference TRBV5-1 and TRBJ2-1, the CDR3 gives the full variable domain: KAGVTQTPRYLIKTRGQQVTLSCSPISGHRSVSWYQQTPGQGLQFLFEYFSETQRNKGNFPGRFSGRQFSNSRSEMNVSTLELGDSALYLCASSLGGTSANEQFFGPGTRLTVL.

The chain has TRBV7-9 and TRBJ2-1, with 8 positions matching TRBD2. This CDR3 has 16 amino acids. Looked up from germline, CDR1 is SEHNR and CDR2 is FQNEAQ (reference sequence). With V trimmed by 3 bases and J by 7 bases, 11 bases remained unmatched. CDR3 sequence: CASSFFGRADRNEQFF. Written as DNA, the CDR3 is TGTGCCAGCAGCTTTTTCGGGAGGGCCGACAGAAATGAGCAGTTCTTC.